Below are 5 T cell receptor beta chains sequenced from a single sample in a study of T cell responses to AZD1222 COVID-19 vaccine. Assay: immunoSEQ multiplex PCR; the TCRdb copy retains only in-frame clones and omits some. The sample lists 110,000 to 150,000 clones, 80% to 90% occurring once. The material was peripheral blood, obtained on day 0 of AZD1222 vaccination. The receptors originated from an adult in good health.

The chain links TRBV3-1 (or the pseudogene TRBV3-2) to TRBJ2-1, with 12 bases lining up with TRBD2. Germline loops: CDR1 LGHDT, CDR2 YNNKEL (reference sequence). CDR3 length: 17 residues. Germline trimming cut 3 bases from V and 9 bases from J; bases unmatched to any gene: 12. CDR3 DNA: TGTGCCAGCAGCCATCGGCTAGCGGGGGGGCGGGGTCCTGAGCAGTTCTTC. It yields the protein CASSHRLAGGRGPEQFF.

This CDR3 is CASSELDRGYNEQFF. CDR3 nucleotides: TGTGCCAGCAGTGAGTTGGACAGGGGCTACAATGAGCAGTTCTTC. The chain has TRBV6-1 and TRBJ2-1, with 9 bases matching TRBD1. V trimming: 3 bases; J trimming: 3 bases; junction bases outside the gene matches: 3. This CDR3 region has 15 residues. Germline CDR1 reads MNHNS; CDR2 reads SASEGT.

The chain links TRBV29-1 to TRBJ1-3; no firm D call. Trimming pared 0 bases from V and 4 bases from J, leaving 13 bases between. This CDR3 has 15 residues. Germline CDR1 is SQVTM and CDR2 is ANQGSEA. Here the CDR3 reads CSVEDRTLRGNTIYF. In DNA, the CDR3 is TGCAGCGTTGAAGACCGGACGCTCAGGGGAAACACCATATATTTT.

The rearrangement uses TRBV3-1 (or the pseudogene TRBV3-2) and TRBJ2-6; no reliable D call. Deletions cut 0 bases from V and 0 bases from J, with 12 bases between. Germline CDR1 is LGHDT and CDR2 is YNNKEL (reference sequence). This CDR3 contains 18 residues. This CDR3 is CASSQDGVPSSGANVLTF. In DNA form, the CDR3 reads TGTGCCAGCAGCCAAGACGGTGTCCCTAGCTCTGGGGCCAACGTCCTGACTTTC.

The chain links TRBV12-3 or TRBV12-4 to TRBJ2-3; the D is unclear. This CDR3 is 12 amino acids long. With 3 bases removed from V and 6 bases from J, the gap between germline ends came to 7 bases. CDR3 in amino acids: CASSFRVDTQYF. CDR3 bases: TGTGCCAGCAGTTTTAGGGTGGATACGCAGTATTTT.